Each of the 28 T cell receptor beta chains below was sequenced from the same sample in a study of CD8+ T cells in alopecia areata. cDNA reverse transcribed from extracted RNA served as the sequencing template. The assay was immunoSEQ multiplex PCR, and TCRdb's table has in-frame clones only and misses some. Seen here are more than 90,000 clones, roughly two fifths observed once, and the top ten hold roughly 3.2%. The source material was CD4+ T cells sorted from blood. Every receptor here comes from a human donor with alopecia areata.

A few counts support this clone. This chain links TRBV18 with TRBJ2-5, with a tentative D call TRBD2 (5 bases). The CDR3 extends over 15 amino acids. Deletions cut 3 bases from V and 0 bases from J, with 11 bases between. Germline V gives CDR1 KGHSH, CDR2 LQKENI. The chain's CDR3 is CASSPRTGNQETQYF. CDR3 bases: TGTGCCAGCTCACCGAGGACGGGGAACCAAGAGACCCAGTACTTC.

Here the CDR3 DNA reads TGCGCCAGCAGCACTGGGACAGGGCGCGCCACCGGGGAGCTGTTTTTT. This encodes CASSTGTGRATGELFF. This chain links TRBV5-1 with TRBJ2-2, with 9 bases aligning to TRBD1. The length of the CDR3 is 16 residues. Germline lookup yields CDR1 SGHRS and CDR2 YFSETQ. Trimming cost V 4 bases and J 4 bases; bases outside gene matches: 8.

This clone was detected a few times. The chain recombines TRBV5-1 with TRBJ2-1; tentatively, D is TRBD1 (5 bases). This CDR3 spans 15 amino acids. Germline CDR1 reads SGHRS; CDR2 reads YFSETQ. Trimming removed 6 bases from V and 0 bases from J, with 13 bases in between. Here the CDR3 reads CASTIDRISYNEQFF. DNA of the CDR3: TGCGCCAGCACCATCGACAGAATCTCCTACAATGAGCAGTTCTTC.

The rearrangement joins TRBV30 to TRBJ2-1; a weak D match, TRBD2 (6 bases). This CDR3 contains 13 residues. The V end was cut by 4 bases, the J end by 2 bases, with 9 bases between. Germline assignment: CDR1 GTSNPN and CDR2 SVGIG (reference sequence). The CDR3 coding sequence is TGTGCCTGGATGCGGGATGCCTACAATGAGCAGTTCTTC. Encoded protein: CAWMRDAYNEQFF.

The chain uses TRBV20-1 and TRBJ1-1; 9 bases are a match to TRBD1. J gave up 11 bases and V 1 base, and 2 bases lay outside the gene matches. Per germline, CDR1 DFQATT and CDR2 SNEGSKA (reference sequence). This CDR3 spans 11 amino acids. The CDR3 protein is CSARGGQGAFF. The CDR3 DNA reads as TGCAGTGCTAGAGGGGGACAGGGTGCTTTCTTT.

This clone was seen a handful of times. For the CDR3, the DNA is TGCAGCGTCCTCGGACTAGCGGACAGGGAGACCCAGTACTTC. Protein sequence: CSVLGLADRETQYF. The chain recombines TRBV29-1 with TRBJ2-5; 10 positions match TRBD2. The V gene's germline CDR1 is SQVTM and CDR2 ANQGSEA. The CDR3 sequence is 14 residues long. V gave up 6 bases and J gave up 5 bases; unmatched junction bases: 9.

This clone was detected only a few times. The chain links TRBV29-1 to TRBJ2-3; TRBD1 aligns across 7 bases. Germline assignment: CDR1 SQVTM and CDR2 ANQGSEA. The CDR3 has 12 amino acids. Trimming cost V 1 base and J 6 bases; bases outside gene matches: 1. The CDR3 protein is CSVEGGGDTQYF. The CDR3 nucleotides read TGCAGCGTTGAAGGAGGGGGCGATACGCAGTATTTT.

The chain has TRBV14 and TRBJ2-5; 7 positions agree with TRBD2. Germline lookup yields CDR1 SGHDN and CDR2 FVKESK. The CDR3 sequence is 14 residues long. V dropped 3 bases and J dropped 5; count of bases not matched to a gene: 6. The chain's CDR3 is CASSQITSAETQYF. CDR3 nucleotide sequence: TGTGCCAGCAGCCAGATCACTAGCGCGGAGACCCAGTACTTC.

The table lists this clone with a count of one. This chain connects TRBV15 to TRBJ2-7; TRBD2 aligns across 11 bases. Trimming took 3 bases from V and 5 from J; bases not matched to a gene: 6. In germline, CDR1 is LNHNV, CDR2 YYDKDF (reference sequence). The CDR3 sequence is 15 residues long. The CDR3 DNA follows: TGTGCCACCAGCAGTGGAACTAGCGGGAGAAACGAGCAGTACTTC. It encodes CATSSGTSGRNEQYF. Together with reference TRBV15 and TRBJ2-7, the CDR3 gives the full variable domain: DAMVIQNPRYQVTQFGKPVTLSCSQTLNHNVMYWYQQKSSQAPKLLFHYYDKDFNNEADTPDNFQSRRPNTSFCFLDIRSPGLGDTAMYLCATSSGTSGRNEQYFGPGTRLTVT.

The chain is built from TRBV5-6 and TRBJ2-5; 8 positions agree with TRBD2. Looked up from germline, CDR1 is SGHDT and CDR2 is YYEEEE. V gave up 7 bases and J gave up 2 bases; unmatched junction bases: 13. CDR3 length: 16 residues. The CDR3 loop reads CASGRESGRNQETQYF. The CDR3 nucleotides are TGTGCCAGCGGGCGAGAGAGCGGGAGAAATCAAGAGACCCAGTACTTC.

The rearrangement links TRBV2 to TRBJ2-1, with 10 bases matching TRBD1. Germline loops: CDR1 SNHLY, CDR2 FYNNEI. Germline trimming cut 1 base from V and 16 bases from J; bases unmatched to any gene: 10. CDR3 length: 14 residues. Here the CDR3 reads CASSEVFGTGDAFF. DNA of the CDR3: TGTGCCAGCAGTGAAGTTTTCGGGACAGGGGATGCCTTCTTC.

Concerning this clone itself: Other DNA sequences in this sample translate to the same CDR3. The genes are TRBV30 and TRBJ2-3; D is unresolved. Trimming removed 2 bases from V and 0 bases from J, with 6 bases in between. CDR1 GTSNPN and CDR2 SVGIG come from the germline V gene (reference sequence). The CDR3 spans 13 residues. The CDR3 DNA is TGTGCCTGGAGTTCCGGAAGCACAGATACGCAGTATTTT. Amino acid sequence: CAWSSGSTDTQYF.

The chain combines TRBV7-9 with TRBJ1-5; TRBD1 is a possible D gene (6 bases). This CDR3 contains 17 residues. From germline, CDR1 is SEHNR and CDR2 FQNEAQ (reference sequence). Trimming shortened V by 5 bases and J by 5 bases, and 22 bases separated the two germline ends. The CDR3 is CASSPYTGTGDDQPQHF. Here the CDR3 DNA reads TGTGCCAGCAGCCCTTACACAGGGACTGGCGATGATCAGCCCCAGCATTTT.

This clone came up a few times. The chain links TRBV28 to TRBJ2-3; D unresolved. Germline CDR1 reads MDHEN; CDR2 reads SYDVKM. This CDR3 has 14 amino acids. V shed 3 bases and J shed 8 bases, with 15 bases lying between them. CDR3 sequence: CASSFQRARGTQYF. The CDR3 region has the DNA TGTGCCAGCAGTTTCCAGAGAGCGCGAGGTACGCAGTATTTT.

This chain links TRBV18 with TRBJ2-3; no clear D gene. Per germline, CDR1 KGHSH and CDR2 LQKENI. V shed 3 bases and J shed 2 bases, with 12 bases lying between them. This CDR3 is 15 amino acids long. The DNA for the CDR3 is TGTGCCAGCTCACCTGCCCTGCGGTTCACAGATACGCAGTATTTT. Amino acid sequence: CASSPALRFTDTQYF.

This clone has a handful of counts. This rearrangement joins TRBV29-1 to TRBJ1-5; D perhaps matches TRBD1 (6 bases). Germline V CDR1 and CDR2: SQVTM, ANQGSEA. This CDR3 contains 14 residues. V lost 6 bases and J 0 bases, leaving 12 bases between the germline ends. The CDR3 DNA sequence: TGCAGCGTGGGGGTGGACAGTAGCAATCAGCCCCAGCATTTT. It yields the protein CSVGVDSSNQPQHF.

The CDR3 sequence: CASRPLTARRETQYF. CDR3 nucleotides: TGTGCCAGCAGACCCCTAACGGCGAGGAGGGAGACCCAGTACTTC. The V and J genes are TRBV6-6 and TRBJ2-5, with D possibly TRBD2 on 5 matching bases. Looked up from germline, CDR1 is MNHNY and CDR2 is SVGAGI (reference sequence). V lost 6 bases and J lost 5, with 19 bases in between. The CDR3 covers 15 residues.

DNA for the CDR3: TGCGCCAGCAGCTTGATGTCGAGCGGGAGCAATGAGCAGTTCTTC. Its protein is CASSLMSSGSNEQFF. This chain uses TRBV5-1 with TRBJ2-1; 8 bases are a match to TRBD2. From germline, CDR1 is SGHRS and CDR2 YFSETQ. The CDR3 covers 15 residues. The junction had 6 bases not matched to a gene; V was cut back by 1 base and J by 6 bases. The full variable domain, rest sourced from reference TRBV5-1 and TRBJ2-1, is KAGVTQTPRYLIKTRGQQVTLSCSPISGHRSVSWYQQTPGQGLQFLFEYFSETQRNKGNFPGRFSGRQFSNSRSEMNVSTLELGDSALYLCASSLMSSGSNEQFFGPGTRLTVL.

This clone was picked up a small number of times. The CDR3 DNA reads TGTGCCAGCAGCGCTAGACAGGGCCCCTACGAGCAGTACTTC. It translates to CASSARQGPYEQYF. The chain uses TRBV7-2 and TRBJ2-5; 7 bases are shared with TRBD1. The DNA end is a closer match to TRBJ2-7, so the J assignment may be wrong. The germline gives CDR1 SGHTA, CDR2 FQGNSA. The CDR3 is made up of 14 amino acids.

This clone was detected only a few times. This chain uses TRBV6-6 with TRBJ1-6; TRBD1 agrees at 9 bases. V gave up 8 bases and J gave up 9 bases; unmatched junction bases: 8. The germline CDR1 and CDR2 sequences are MNHNY and SVGAGI (reference sequence). The CDR3 loop spans 14 amino acids. In DNA, the CDR3 is TGTGCCAGCTGGCCTACAGGGGGCGGTTCACCCCTCCACTTT. Its protein is CASWPTGGGSPLHF.

The chain couples TRBV29-1 to TRBJ1-2; D is possibly TRBD1 (5 bases). CDR1 is SQVTM, CDR2 ANQGSEA, per germline. This CDR3 is built from 13 residues. Trimming shortened V by 5 bases and J by 4 bases, and 14 bases separated the two germline ends. CDR3 residues: CSVQVQEGYGYTF. The CDR3 nucleotides are TGCAGCGTTCAAGTACAGGAGGGCTATGGCTACACCTTC.

This rearrangement joins TRBV5-6 to TRBJ2-5, with 7 bases matching TRBD1. V lost 4 bases, J lost 8 bases, and 5 bases stayed unmatched. CDR1 SGHDT and CDR2 YYEEEE come from the germline V gene. The CDR3 is made up of 12 amino acids. The CDR3 reads CASSAQGPTQYF. The CDR3 bases are TGTGCCAGCAGCGCACAGGGGCCAACCCAGTACTTC. Drawing the rest from reference TRBV5-6 and TRBJ2-5, the complete variable domain is DAGVTQSPTHLIKTRGQQVTLRCSPKSGHDTVSWYQQALGQGPQFIFQYYEEEERQRGNFPDRFSGHQFPNYSSELNVNALLLGDSALYLCASSAQGPTQYFGPGTRLLVL.

The chain has TRBV27 and TRBJ2-4; the D is unclear. This CDR3 region has 15 residues. The germline V gene encodes CDR1 MNHEY and CDR2 SMNVEV (reference sequence). The V end was cut by 8 bases, the J end by 1 base, with 15 bases between. CDR3 bases: TGTGCCAGCTCGGTGGATCGCCGCGCCAAAAACATTCAGTACTTC. It is translated as CASSVDRRAKNIQYF.

The V and J genes are TRBV7-6 and TRBJ2-5; D is possibly TRBD1 (5 bases). CDR1 SGHVS and CDR2 FNYEAQ come from the germline V gene. Trimming removed 3 bases at V and 5 bases at J, with 16 bases between. The CDR3 length is 15 residues. The CDR3: CASSFNNPPGETQYF. Written as DNA, the CDR3 is TGTGCCAGCAGCTTTAATAACCCTCCAGGGGAGACCCAGTACTTC.

This rearrangement joins TRBV9 to TRBJ2-1; perhaps TRBD2 as D (5 bases). There are 15 residues in the CDR3. V was trimmed by 1 base and J by 3 bases, leaving 11 bases between them. Germline V gene sequence: CDR1 SGDLS, CDR2 YYNGEE. In nucleotides, the CDR3 is TGTGCCAGCAGCGTAACAGCGGAGATCTACAATGAGCAGTTCTTC. Amino acid sequence: CASSVTAEIYNEQFF.

The V call is TRBV11-2, the J call TRBJ2-2; 9 nucleotides line up with TRBD2. This CDR3 is built from 18 residues. Germline assignment: CDR1 SGHAT and CDR2 FQNNGV. V shed 5 bases and J 7 bases; nucleotides not matched to a gene: 17. This CDR3 reads CASSLSRERGARGGELFF. CDR3 DNA sequence: TGTGCCAGCAGCCTCTCTCGAGAGCGGGGGGCCCGAGGCGGGGAGCTGTTTTTT.

This clone came up a few times. The CDR3 nucleotides are TGCAGCGTTGTTCGGCCCTTGAACACTGAAGCTTTCTTT. As protein: CSVVRPLNTEAFF. V and J are TRBV29-1 and TRBJ1-1; unclear D gene. From germline, CDR1 is SQVTM and CDR2 ANQGSEA. The CDR3 has 13 residues. Trimming took off 4 bases at V and 0 bases at J, with 9 bases between the two ends.

The chain employs TRBV5-8 and TRBJ1-2; unclear D gene. This CDR3 spans 12 amino acids. CDR1 and CDR2 (germline): SGHTS, YDEGEE. V lost 2 bases, J lost 12 bases, and 14 bases lay in between. Written as DNA, the CDR3 is TGTGCCAGCAGCTTAATCCCAGGTGTGGACACCTTC. This encodes CASSLIPGVDTF.